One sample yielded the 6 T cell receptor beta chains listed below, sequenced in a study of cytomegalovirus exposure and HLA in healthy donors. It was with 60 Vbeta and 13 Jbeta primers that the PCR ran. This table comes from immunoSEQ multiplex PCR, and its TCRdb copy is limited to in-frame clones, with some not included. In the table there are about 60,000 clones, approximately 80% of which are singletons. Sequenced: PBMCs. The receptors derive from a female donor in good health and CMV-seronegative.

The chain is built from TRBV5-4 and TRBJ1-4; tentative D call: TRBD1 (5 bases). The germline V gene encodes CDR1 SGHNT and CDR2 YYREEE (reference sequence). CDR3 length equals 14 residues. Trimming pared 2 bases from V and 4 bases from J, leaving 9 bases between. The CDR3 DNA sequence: TGTGCCAGCAGCTTAGGACAATTTAATGAAAAACTGTTTTTT. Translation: CASSLGQFNEKLFF.

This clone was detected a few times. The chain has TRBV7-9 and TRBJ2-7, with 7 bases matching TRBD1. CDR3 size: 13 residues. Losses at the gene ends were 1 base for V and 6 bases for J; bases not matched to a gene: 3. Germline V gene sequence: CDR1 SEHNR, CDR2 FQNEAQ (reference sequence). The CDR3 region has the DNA TGTGCCAGCAGCTTAGGACAGGGCGGCGAGCAGTACTTC. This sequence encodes CASSLGQGGEQYF.

In DNA, the CDR3 is TGTGCCAGCAGTTCACACAGTAGGCAAGAGACCCAGTACTTC. This codes for CASSSHSRQETQYF. This sequence joins TRBV7-8 and TRBJ2-5; no clear D gene. This CDR3 has 14 amino acids. Trimming stripped 6 bases from V and 2 bases from J, with 13 bases between. The germline V gene encodes CDR1 SGHVS and CDR2 FQNEAQ. Complete variable domain (other parts from reference TRBV7-8 and TRBJ2-5): GAGVSQSPRYKVAKRGQDVALRCDPISGHVSLFWYQQALGQGPEFLTYFQNEAQLDKSGLPSDRFFAERPEGSVSTLKIQRTQQEDSAVYLCASSSHSRQETQYFGPGTRLLVL.

The CDR3 sequence is CASSPPEYTRETQYF. The CDR3, as DNA: TGTGCCAGCTCACCACCGGAGTACACCCGGGAGACCCAGTACTTC. The chain employs TRBV18 and TRBJ2-5; D gene ambiguous. The CDR3 totals 15 residues. The V and J ends lost 0 bases and 5 bases respectively, with 13 bases between them. CDR1 and CDR2 (germline): KGHSH, LQKENI.

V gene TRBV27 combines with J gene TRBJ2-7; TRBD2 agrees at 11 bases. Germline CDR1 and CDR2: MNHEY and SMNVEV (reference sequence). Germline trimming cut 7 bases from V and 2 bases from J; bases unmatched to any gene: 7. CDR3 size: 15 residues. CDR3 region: CASTRGTSGPYEQYF. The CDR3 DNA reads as TGTGCCAGCACGAGGGGGACTAGCGGCCCCTACGAGCAGTACTTC.

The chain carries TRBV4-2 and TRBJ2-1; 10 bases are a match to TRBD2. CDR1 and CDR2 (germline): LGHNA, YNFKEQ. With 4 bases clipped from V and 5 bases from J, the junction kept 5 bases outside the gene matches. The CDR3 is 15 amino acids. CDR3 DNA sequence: TGTGCCAGCAGCCCCATAGCGGGGGGCCACAATGAGCAGTTCTTC. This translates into CASSPIAGGHNEQFF.